This TCR beta chain is drawn from a study of immune evolution from preneoplasia to lung adenocarcinoma. CDR3 length: 13 residues. Germline CDR1 reads MNHNY; CDR2 reads SVGAGI (reference sequence). V was pared by 6 bases and J by 4 bases, with 4 bases of the junction left unmatched. Patients had resection in Japan or China between the mid-2010s and the late 2010s. Macro-dissection enriched premalignant or tumor cells before nucleic acid extraction. Regarding the study as a whole: Clonality was highest in normal lung, lower in later-stage lesions apparently.

In the case of this clone: Its antigen is still unknown.

Clones were read by immunoSEQ multiplex PCR, and TCRdb kept only the in-frame ones, dropping some. The table shows about 26,000 clones, with about 74% occurring only once. This TCR derives from a person aged 55 to 75 with invasive lung adenocarcinoma. Some clones in this sample may be carry-over from other donors' samples. The sample taken for sequencing was FFPE invasive lung adenocarcinoma tissue. V is TRBV6-6 and J is TRBJ2-7, with TRBD2 identical over 9 bases. The CDR3 region is CASSNSGSYEQYF. In nucleotides, the CDR3 is TGTGCCAGCAGCAATAGCGGGAGTTACGAGCAGTACTTC.